Below, 26 T cell receptor beta chains from the same sample are listed, as sequenced in a study of cytomegalovirus exposure and HLA in healthy donors (dated by TCRdb to about 2017). The method behind the library was the immunoSEQ multiplex PCR assay. This is the immuneACCESS table as TCRdb keeps it, with only in-frame sequences that have V and J called. A part of the clones is gone; compared with another copy, unresolved V genes explain less than half, and the rest is unexplained. The sample data list about 130,000 clones, and over 85% of these were observed just once. The ten largest clones represent approximately 3.3% of the sample. Sample: PBMCs. The receptor source for this set is a man aged 25-45 years in good health and CMV-seronegative.

V and J are TRBV5-1 and TRBJ1-2; D uncertain. Germline V gives CDR1 SGHRS, CDR2 YFSETQ. V lost 0 bases to trimming and J lost 4 bases, with 10 bases between them. The CDR3 sequence is 14 residues long. The CDR3 here is CASSLGQVAYGYTF. In DNA form, the CDR3 reads TGCGCCAGCAGCTTGGGGCAGGTGGCCTATGGCTACACCTTC.

The chain is built from TRBV5-1 and TRBJ1-2; D is possibly TRBD1 (6 bases). V lost 4 bases and J lost 5, with 18 bases in between. Germline CDR1 and CDR2: SGHRS and YFSETQ. The CDR3 has 15 residues. CDR3 sequence: CASSPIHRDLYGYTF. The CDR3 region has the DNA TGCGCCAGCAGCCCGATCCACAGGGACCTTTATGGCTACACCTTC.

This clone was detected only once. The chain employs TRBV9 and TRBJ2-5; 15 nucleotides match TRBD2. CDR1 SGDLS and CDR2 YYNGEE come from the germline V gene. The CDR3 totals 18 residues. V shed 2 bases and J 2 bases; nucleotides not matched to a gene: 7. The DNA for the CDR3 is TGTGCCAGCAGCGTTTCCGGACTAGCGGGGGGGATACAAGAGACCCAGTACTTC. Protein sequence: CASSVSGLAGGIQETQYF.

This clone was recorded once. V gene TRBV6-5 combines with J gene TRBJ2-3; 9 positions match TRBD1. Germline V gene sequence: CDR1 MNHEY, CDR2 SVGAGI. The CDR3 covers 15 residues. Trimming removed 5 bases from V and 2 bases from J; junction bases left unmatched: 5. As DNA, the CDR3 is TGTGCCAGCAGTCCTCGGGACAGGGACACAGATACGCAGTATTTT. Its translation is CASSPRDRDTDTQYF.

This sequence joins TRBV19 and TRBJ1-2; 9 nucleotides align to TRBD1. With V trimmed by 2 bases and J by 3 bases, 10 bases remained unmatched. Germline V CDR1 and CDR2: LNHDA, SQIVND (reference sequence). This CDR3 is built from 17 residues. The CDR3, as DNA: TGTGCCAGTAGTATACTCCTCTCTAGGACAGGGGACTATGGCTACACCTTC. It encodes CASSILLSRTGDYGYTF.

The CDR3 nucleotides read TGCGCCAGCAAGGACCTTCAGGGGGTTGGTGAAGCTTTCTTT. This sequence encodes CASKDLQGVGEAFF. This sequence joins TRBV5-1 and TRBJ1-1; 7 nucleotides match TRBD1. Per the germline V gene, CDR1 is SGHRS and CDR2 is YFSETQ. This CDR3 contains 14 residues. V gave up 6 bases and J gave up 7 bases; unmatched junction bases: 12.

This rearrangement joins TRBV5-4 to TRBJ2-5; a possible D gene is TRBD2 (5 bases). CDR3 length: 15 amino acids. V dropped 3 bases and J dropped 4 bases, with 16 bases sitting between them. Looked up from germline, CDR1 is SGHNT and CDR2 is YYREEE (reference sequence). The CDR3 DNA reads TGTGCCAGCAGCTATCCGGGCCTAGCCCCAGAGACCCAGTACTTC. It codes for CASSYPGLAPETQYF.

The CDR3 DNA reads TGTGCCAGTAGTATACAGGGGTTCGGGTACAATGAGCAGTTCTTC. This codes for CASSIQGFGYNEQFF. V gene TRBV19 combines with J gene TRBJ2-1; D is perhaps TRBD1 (6 bases). The CDR3 runs 15 residues. Trimming took 2 bases from V and 4 from J, leaving 12 bases between them. Germline values: CDR1 LNHDA, CDR2 SQIVND (reference sequence).

CDR3 loop: CASSFIPGELFF. As DNA, the CDR3 is TGTGCCAGCAGCTTTATCCCCGGGGAGCTGTTTTTT. The chain couples TRBV7-9 to TRBJ2-2, with D unresolved. The CDR3 is 12 residues long. From germline, CDR1 is SEHNR and CDR2 FQNEAQ (reference sequence). With 3 bases removed from V and 6 bases from J, the gap between germline ends came to 5 bases.

V usage is TRBV29-1 and J usage is TRBJ1-5; 7 bases are shared with TRBD1. From germline, CDR1 is SQVTM and CDR2 ANQGSEA. The V and J ends lost 4 bases and 9 bases, in that order; junction bases with no gene match: 12. CDR3 length equals 14 residues. The CDR3 loop is CSVGARDSQGPQHF. As DNA, the CDR3 is TGCAGCGTTGGGGCGCGGGACAGCCAGGGGCCCCAGCATTTT.

This clone came up once. The chain uses TRBV18 and TRBJ1-2, with a possible D match to TRBD1 (5 bases). The CDR3 is 15 amino acids. Germline assignment: CDR1 KGHSH and CDR2 LQKENI. Trimming stripped 2 bases from V and 0 bases from J, with 10 bases between. The CDR3 sequence is CASSPKDTSNYGYTF. CDR3 DNA: TGTGCCAGCTCACCAAAGGACACTTCTAACTATGGCTACACCTTC.

The CDR3 DNA reads TGTGCCAACCGAGGGGGGGAGTCTAGCACAGATACGCAGTATTTT. Encoded protein: CANRGGESSTDTQYF. The rearrangement links TRBV6-1 to TRBJ2-3; D may be TRBD2 (7 bases). Germline CDR1 and CDR2: MNHNS and SASEGT. V lost 10 bases, J lost 0 bases, and 17 bases lay in between. The CDR3 is 15 residues long.

The chain carries TRBV7-3 and TRBJ2-3, with D possibly being TRBD2 (7 bases). The V gene's germline CDR1 is SGHTA and CDR2 FQGTGA. Trimming pared 6 bases from V and 1 base from J, leaving 11 bases between. The CDR3 sequence is 14 residues long. CDR3 in amino acids: CASRAGAGTDTQYF. The CDR3 region has the DNA TGTGCCAGCAGGGCGGGGGCCGGCACAGATACGCAGTATTTT.

The genes are TRBV18 and TRBJ1-5; D possibly corresponds to TRBD1 (5 bases). Trimming took 2 bases from V and 4 from J, leaving 12 bases between them. The germline CDR1 and CDR2 sequences are KGHSH and LQKENI. The CDR3 length is 15 residues. The CDR3 DNA follows: TGTGCCAGCTCACCAAAGGGTAGGGGTAATCAGCCCCAGCATTTT. It translates to CASSPKGRGNQPQHF. Complete variable domain (other parts from reference TRBV18 and TRBJ1-5): NAGVMQNPRHLVRRRGQEARLRCSPMKGHSHVYWYRQLPEEGLKFMVYLQKENIIDESGMPKERFSAEFPKEGPSILRIQQVVRGDSAAYFCASSPKGRGNQPQHFGDGTRLSIL.

The genes are TRBV4-1 and TRBJ2-2; TRBD2 aligns across 9 bases. V was pared by 2 bases and J by 5 bases, with 6 bases of the junction left unmatched. This CDR3 spans 16 amino acids. CDR1 and CDR2 (germline): MGHRA, YSYEKL. The CDR3 loop is CASSQQGAGGTGELFF. CDR3 nucleotides: TGCGCCAGCAGCCAACAAGGAGCGGGGGGAACCGGGGAGCTGTTTTTT.

The chain recombines TRBV9 with TRBJ1-2; D remains unclear. Germline lookup yields CDR1 SGDLS and CDR2 YYNGEE. The CDR3 is made up of 13 amino acids. V was cut by 4 bases and J by 4 bases, with 11 bases left in between. CDR3 in amino acids: CASSQGLGYGYTF. In DNA, the CDR3 is TGTGCCAGCAGCCAAGGACTTGGCTATGGCTACACCTTC. The variable domain in full, with the rest retrieved from reference TRBV9 and TRBJ1-2, is DSGVTQTPKHLITATGQRVTLRCSPRSGDLSVYWYQQSLDQGLQFLIQYYNGEERAKGNILERFSAQQFPDLHSELNLSSLELGDSALYFCASSQGLGYGYTFGSGTRLTVV.

This clone was counted ten times or more. The chain has TRBV10-1 and TRBJ2-2; D is possibly TRBD2 (5 bases). The CDR3 is 14 residues long. Trimming left V 8 bases short and J 5 bases short, with 15 bases between. Germline V gene sequence: CDR1 WNHNN, CDR2 SYGVQD (reference sequence). CDR3 in DNA: TGCGCCAGCTTCACATTCTCGGGGACCGGGGAGCTGTTTTTT. It codes for CASFTFSGTGELFF.

This clone was observed a few times. The V call is TRBV28, the J call TRBJ2-1, with D hard to call. The CDR3 covers 15 residues. V was pared by 5 bases and J by 4 bases, with 15 bases between. From germline, CDR1 is MDHEN and CDR2 SYDVKM. The CDR3 DNA is TGTGCCAGCAGTCCCCGCGGCCGACTTTACAATGAGCAGTTCTTC. It is translated as CASSPRGRLYNEQFF.

With respect to this clone: The sample contains more than one DNA sequence encoding this CDR3. The chain combines TRBV19 with TRBJ2-7, with D possibly being TRBD1 (6 bases). Germline V CDR1 and CDR2: LNHDA, SQIVND (reference sequence). Trimming removed 5 bases from V and 0 bases from J, with 11 bases in between. This CDR3 comprises 14 residues. CDR3 residues: CASSLTGSSYEQYF. In nucleotides, the CDR3 is TGTGCCAGTAGTTTAACAGGGAGCTCCTACGAGCAGTACTTC.

This sequence joins TRBV7-6 and TRBJ1-1; D gene unclear. The CDR3 has 15 amino acids. V dropped 3 bases and J dropped 6 bases, with 17 bases sitting between them. Germline CDR1 and CDR2: SGHVS and FNYEAQ. The chain's CDR3 is CASSFSGFSTAEAFF. In DNA form, the CDR3 reads TGTGCCAGCAGCTTTAGCGGTTTCTCCACGGCTGAAGCTTTCTTT.

V usage is TRBV2 and J usage is TRBJ2-7; 9 bases fit TRBD2. CDR1 is SNHLY and CDR2 is FYNNEI in the germline V gene. CDR3 length: 14 residues. V was pared by 6 bases and J by 0 bases, with 3 bases of the junction left unmatched. The CDR3 DNA reads TGTGCCAGCAGCGGGACTAGCAACTCCTACGAGCAGTACTTC. Translated, it gives CASSGTSNSYEQYF.

The rearrangement uses TRBV7-2 and TRBJ2-3; TRBD1 matches 9 bases. CDR1 and CDR2 from the germline V gene are SGHTA and FQGNSA. The V segment lost 5 bases and the J segment 2 bases; nucleotides outside the gene matches: 2. CDR3 length: 14 amino acids. The CDR3 is CASSRDRDTDTQYF. The CDR3 nucleotides are TGTGCCAGCAGCCGGGACAGGGACACAGATACGCAGTATTTT.

The chain links TRBV18 to TRBJ1-1, with D uncertain. The CDR3 has 14 residues. CDR1 KGHSH and CDR2 LQKENI come from the germline V gene. The ends were cut back, 3 bases at V and 3 bases at J, with 11 bases in the middle. The CDR3: CASSPLGQDTEAFF. The CDR3 DNA is TGTGCCAGCTCACCCCTGGGTCAGGACACTGAAGCTTTCTTT.

This chain uses TRBV11-2 with TRBJ1-2; a weak D match, TRBD1 (6 bases). The CDR3 spans 15 residues. CDR1 SGHAT and CDR2 FQNNGV come from the germline V gene. The V end lost 1 base, the J end lost 2 bases, and 11 bases lay between the germline ends. The CDR3: CASSLASTGNYGYTF. The CDR3 DNA is TGTGCCAGCAGCTTAGCATCGACAGGAAACTATGGCTACACCTTC.

This sequence joins TRBV5-1 and TRBJ2-2; TRBD1 agrees at 8 bases. CDR1 and CDR2 from the germline V gene are SGHRS and YFSETQ. There are 17 residues in the CDR3. V lost 7 bases to trimming and J lost 2 bases; unmatched junction nucleotides: 13. The CDR3 DNA follows: TGCGCCAGCCGAAGGACAGGGAGCATCTCAAACACCGGGGAGCTGTTTTTT. Translation: CASRRTGSISNTGELFF.

This clone occurred once. V is TRBV11-3 and J is TRBJ2-7; 7 bases line up with TRBD2. Germline V CDR1 and CDR2: SGHNT, YENEEA. Losses at the gene ends were 1 base for V and 4 bases for J; bases not matched to a gene: 1. The CDR3 length is 13 residues. The CDR3 region has the DNA TGTGCCAGCAGCTTAGGCGGGAGATACGAGCAGTACTTC. Encoded protein: CASSLGGRYEQYF.